Each of the 15 T cell receptor beta chains below was sequenced from the same sample in a study of shared clonotypes between healthy human individuals. TCRdb's table, derived via immunoSEQ multiplex PCR, lists solely in-frame clones and lacks some. The table records under 2,500,000 clones, nearly 97% of them present only once. The sequencing input was naive CD4+ T cells sorted from blood. Subset specified: CD45RA+ positively selected. The receptors shown here come from a man aged 18 to 35 in good health.

V usage is TRBV9 and J usage is TRBJ2-1; TRBD2 matches 7 bases. CDR3 length: 14 amino acids. The trim removed 0 bases at V and 6 bases at J, leaving 3 bases unmatched. CDR1 and CDR2 (germline): SGDLS, YYNGEE. DNA for the CDR3: TGTGCCAGCAGCGTAGCTCCGGGGGGCAATGAGCAGTTCTTC. It is translated as CASSVAPGGNEQFF.

This rearrangement joins TRBV14 to TRBJ2-3; TRBD2 matches at 15 bases. The CDR3 contains 16 residues. Germline CDR1 SGHDN, CDR2 FVKESK. The V and J ends lost 4 bases and 5 bases, in that order; junction bases with no gene match: 4. The DNA for the CDR3 is TGTGCCAGCAGCCCAGGGACTAGCGGGAGGAAAGATACGCAGTATTTT. Protein sequence: CASSPGTSGRKDTQYF.

The chain combines TRBV5-1 with TRBJ2-6; D is undetermined. V lost 4 bases to trimming and J lost 0 bases, with 5 bases between them. The germline gives CDR1 SGHRS, CDR2 YFSETQ. This CDR3 region has 14 residues. The CDR3 region has the DNA TGCGCCAGCAGCGAGTCCTCTGGGGCCAACGTCCTGACTTTC. It is translated as CASSESSGANVLTF. Supplemented by reference TRBV5-1 and TRBJ2-6, the full variable domain reads KAGVTQTPRYLIKTRGQQVTLSCSPISGHRSVSWYQQTPGQGLQFLFEYFSETQRNKGNFPGRFSGRQFSNSRSEMNVSTLELGDSALYLCASSESSGANVLTFGAGSRLTVL.

The chain joins TRBV6-5 to TRBJ1-2; 9 positions agree with TRBD1. The CDR3 is 14 amino acids. Germline V gene lookup returns CDR1 MNHEY and CDR2 SVGAGI. With V trimmed by 5 bases and J by 2 bases, 3 bases remained unmatched. The DNA of the CDR3 is TGTGCCAGCAGTGGAGGGACAGGGAACTATGGCTACACCTTC. It codes for CASSGGTGNYGYTF.

On this clone itself: This sample includes further DNA sequences coding for the same CDR3. The rearrangement joins TRBV6-5 to TRBJ1-3, with 8 positions matching TRBD1. V trimming: 2 bases; J trimming: 2 bases; junction bases outside the gene matches: 2. CDR1 and CDR2 (germline): MNHEY, SVGAGI. The CDR3 runs to 15 residues. The CDR3 DNA reads as TGTGCCAGCAGTTACCGCAGGGGGCCTGGAAACACCATATATTTT. It specifies CASSYRRGPGNTIYF.

The chain couples TRBV5-1 to TRBJ2-2; TRBD1 is a possible D gene (6 bases). Trimming took 0 bases from V and 7 from J, leaving 7 bases between them. The germline CDR1 and CDR2 sequences are SGHRS and YFSETQ. The CDR3 sequence is 13 residues long. DNA for the CDR3: TGCGCCAGCAGCTTGGGGACAGTCGGGGAGCTGTTTTTT. The encoded protein is CASSLGTVGELFF. Full variable domain (remainder filled in from reference TRBV5-1 and TRBJ2-2): KAGVTQTPRYLIKTRGQQVTLSCSPISGHRSVSWYQQTPGQGLQFLFEYFSETQRNKGNFPGRFSGRQFSNSRSEMNVSTLELGDSALYLCASSLGTVGELFFGEGSRLTVL.

This clone was observed a few times. This specimen includes other DNA sequences encoding the same CDR3. The genes are TRBV5-1 and TRBJ2-3; TRBD1 matches at 7 bases. The CDR3 is 15 residues long. V dropped 4 bases and J dropped 3; count of bases not matched to a gene: 8. Germline lookup yields CDR1 SGHRS and CDR2 YFSETQ. Here the CDR3 DNA reads TGCGCCAGCAGCCTAGGGACAGTCCGTACAGATACGCAGTATTTT. Amino acid sequence: CASSLGTVRTDTQYF.

This chain connects TRBV7-9 to TRBJ1-1, with D tentatively TRBD1 (6 bases). V lost 6 bases to trimming and J lost 4 bases, with 15 bases between them. CDR1 and CDR2 (germline): SEHNR, FQNEAQ (reference sequence). The CDR3 extends over 14 amino acids. This chain's CDR3 is CASRGVQGGTEAFF. The CDR3 coding sequence is TGTGCCAGCAGGGGGGTACAGGGAGGCACTGAAGCTTTCTTT.

A word on this clone: The same CDR3 also results from other DNA sequences found in this sample. CDR3 sequence reads: CSATLNEQFF. In DNA form, the CDR3 reads TGCAGTGCTACGCTCAATGAGCAGTTCTTC. This chain connects TRBV20-1 to TRBJ2-1; D call uncertain. The CDR3 consists of 10 residues. Germline assignment: CDR1 DFQATT and CDR2 SNEGSKA (reference sequence). Trimming removed 4 bases at V and 6 bases at J, with 4 bases between.

The J gene is TRBJ2-1, the V gene TRBV5-4, with 7 bases aligning to TRBD2. The CDR3 has 14 residues. The germline gives CDR1 SGHNT, CDR2 YYREEE (reference sequence). The junction had 2 bases not matched to a gene; V was cut back by 0 bases and J by 5 bases. The CDR3 DNA reads as TGTGCCAGCAGCTTGGACGGGAGGCACAATGAGCAGTTCTTC. Its translation is CASSLDGRHNEQFF.

This rearrangement joins TRBV2 to TRBJ2-1, with TRBD2 as a possible D gene (5 bases). Germline CDR1 SNHLY, CDR2 FYNNEI. CDR3 length equals 12 residues. The V end lost 4 bases, the J end lost 6 bases, and 7 bases lay between the germline ends. As DNA, the CDR3 is TGTGCCAGCAGTGGACTATCCAATGAGCAGTTCTTC. The encoded protein is CASSGLSNEQFF.

In regard to this clone: In the same sample, other DNA sequences code for this CDR3. V and J are TRBV11-2 and TRBJ1-6; no clear D. Germline V gene data show CDR1 as SGHAT and CDR2 as FQNNGV. The CDR3 is 12 amino acids. Between the trimmed V and J ends, which lost 3 bases and 6 bases, there was a span of 3 bases. The chain's CDR3 is CASSFPNSPLHF. In DNA, the CDR3 is TGTGCCAGCAGCTTTCCTAATTCACCCCTCCACTTT.

V usage is TRBV18 and J usage is TRBJ2-1; no clear D gene. The CDR3 runs 12 residues. Germline CDR1 KGHSH, CDR2 LQKENI. Trimming stripped 5 bases from V and 6 bases from J, with 8 bases between. The CDR3 loop is CASSSLSNEQFF. The DNA of the CDR3 is TGTGCCAGCTCATCTCTTAGCAATGAGCAGTTCTTC.

The chain recombines TRBV6-5 with TRBJ2-5; D might be TRBD1 or TRBD2, each matching 8 bases. V lost 4 bases to trimming and J lost 7 bases, with 19 bases between them. CDR3 length equals 15 residues. In germline, CDR1 is MNHEY, CDR2 SVGAGI. The CDR3 nucleotides read TGTGCCAGCAGTTCCTCAGGACAGGGACTAGGGACCCAGTACTTC. Encoded protein: CASSSSGQGLGTQYF.

The V call is TRBV5-1, the J call TRBJ2-2; D remains unclear. The CDR3 is 14 amino acids. CDR1 is SGHRS and CDR2 is YFSETQ in the germline V gene. V lost 5 bases and J lost 2, with 10 bases in between. The CDR3 sequence: CASSGGENTGELFF. In nucleotides, the CDR3 is TGCGCCAGCAGTGGTGGAGAAAACACCGGGGAGCTGTTTTTT.